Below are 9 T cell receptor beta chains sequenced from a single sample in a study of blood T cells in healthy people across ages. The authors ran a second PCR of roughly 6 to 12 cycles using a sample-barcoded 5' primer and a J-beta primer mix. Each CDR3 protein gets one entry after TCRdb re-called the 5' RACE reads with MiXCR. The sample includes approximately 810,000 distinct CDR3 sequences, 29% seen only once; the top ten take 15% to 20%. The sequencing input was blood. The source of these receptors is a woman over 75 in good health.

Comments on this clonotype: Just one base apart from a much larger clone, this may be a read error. The CDR3: CASSLGQGTRSYNEQYF. In nucleotides, the CDR3 is TGTGCCAGCAGTTTAGGACAGGGGACCCGGTCCTACAATGAGCAGTACTTC. This chain connects TRBV27 to TRBJ2-1; 9 bases line up with TRBD1. The J call may be in error: the DNA end matches TRBJ2-7 better. Germline V gene data show CDR1 as MNHEY and CDR2 as SMNVEV (reference sequence). The CDR3 is 17 amino acids.

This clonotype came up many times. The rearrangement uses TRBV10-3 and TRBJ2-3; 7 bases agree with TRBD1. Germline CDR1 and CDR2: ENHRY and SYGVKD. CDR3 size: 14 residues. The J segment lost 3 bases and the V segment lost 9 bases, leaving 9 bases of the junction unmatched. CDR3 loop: CAISRDSFTDTQYF. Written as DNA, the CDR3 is TGTGCCATTAGCAGGGACAGCTTTACAGATACGCAGTATTTT.

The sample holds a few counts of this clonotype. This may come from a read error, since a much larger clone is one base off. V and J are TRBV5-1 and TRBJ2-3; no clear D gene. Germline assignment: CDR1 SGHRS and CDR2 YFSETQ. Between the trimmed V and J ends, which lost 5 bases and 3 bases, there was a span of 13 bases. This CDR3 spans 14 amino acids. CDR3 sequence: CASRLQGQTDTQYF. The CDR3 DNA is TGCGCCAGCAGGCTACAAGGTCAGACAGATACGCAGTATTTT.

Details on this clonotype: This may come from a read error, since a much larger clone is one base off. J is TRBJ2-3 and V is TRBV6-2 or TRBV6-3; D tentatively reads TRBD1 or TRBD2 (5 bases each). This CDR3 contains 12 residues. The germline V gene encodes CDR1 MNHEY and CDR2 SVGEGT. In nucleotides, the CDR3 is TGTGCCGGCAGTTACGGGGCTGCTACGCAGTATTTT. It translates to CAGSYGAATQYF.

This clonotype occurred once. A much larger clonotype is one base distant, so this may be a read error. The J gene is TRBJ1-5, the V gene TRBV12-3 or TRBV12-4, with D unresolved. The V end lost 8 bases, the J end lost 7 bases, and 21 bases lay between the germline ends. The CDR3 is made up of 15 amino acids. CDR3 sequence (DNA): TGTGCCAGCCTATGCGGATGGGGTTTCGACCAGCCCCAGCATTTT. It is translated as CASLCGWGFDQPQHF.

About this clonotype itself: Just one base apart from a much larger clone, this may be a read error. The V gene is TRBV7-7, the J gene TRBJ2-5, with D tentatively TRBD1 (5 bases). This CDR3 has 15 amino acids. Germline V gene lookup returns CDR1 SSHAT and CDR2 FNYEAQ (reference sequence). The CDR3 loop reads CAGSSGRQFQETQYF. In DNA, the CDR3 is TGTGCTGGCAGCTCCGGTAGACAGTTTCAAGAGACCCAGTACTTC.

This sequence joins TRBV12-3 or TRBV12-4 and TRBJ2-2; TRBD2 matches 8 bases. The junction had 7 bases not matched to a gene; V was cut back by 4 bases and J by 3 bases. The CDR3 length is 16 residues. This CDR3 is CASSSGVAGYTGELFF. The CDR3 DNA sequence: TGTGCCAGCAGTTCCGGGGTAGCGGGGTACACCGGGGAGCTGTTTTTT.

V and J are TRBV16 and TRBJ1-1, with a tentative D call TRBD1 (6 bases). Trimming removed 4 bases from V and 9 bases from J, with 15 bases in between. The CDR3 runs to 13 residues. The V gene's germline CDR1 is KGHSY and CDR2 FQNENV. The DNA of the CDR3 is TGTGCCAGCAGCCGAGAACAGGGATACAAAGCTTTCTTT. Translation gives CASSREQGYKAFF.

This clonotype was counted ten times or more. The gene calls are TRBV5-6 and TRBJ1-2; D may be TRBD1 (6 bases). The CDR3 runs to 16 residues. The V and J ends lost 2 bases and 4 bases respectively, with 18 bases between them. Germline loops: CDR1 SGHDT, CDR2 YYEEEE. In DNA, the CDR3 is TGTGCCAGCAGCTTAGACCCGGACAGCCGGGGCTATGGCTACACCTTC. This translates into CASSLDPDSRGYGYTF. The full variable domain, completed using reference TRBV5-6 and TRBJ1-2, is DAGVTQSPTHLIKTRGQQVTLRCSPKSGHDTVSWYQQALGQGPQFIFQYYEEEERQRGNFPDRFSGHQFPNYSSELNVNALLLGDSALYLCASSLDPDSRGYGYTFGSGTRLTVV.